This entry features one T cell receptor (beta chain) sequence. Antigen unknown. These data are taken from a study of OX40 agonist ivuxolimab in advanced cancers. Study background: Males comprised over 80% of the group, whose mean age was around 62 years (range 23 to 79).

Study outcomes and limitations: Circulating CD4+ and CD8+ T cells showed clonal expansion by week 6 at 0.1 to 3.0 mg/kg. On average, a greater number of expanded clones characterised CD8+ T cells relative to CD4+. Among some nonresponders, normalized T-cell clonal expansion was also low.

The CDR3 covers 14 residues. V lost 9 bases to trimming and J lost 4 bases, with 16 bases between them. The germline V gene has CDR1 SGHVT and CDR2 SQSDAQ. Method: immunoSEQ multiplex PCR; TCRdb's copy keeps in-frame clones and lacks some. The sample contains 100,000 or so clones, 90% of which appear only once. The TCR was taken from an adult with an advanced solid tumor such as melanoma, head and neck, liver or kidney cancer. This sample comprised CD4+ or CD8+ T cells sorted from blood, obtained in a trial of the OX40 agonist ivuxolimab. J is TRBJ2-1 and V is TRBV7-4; D uncertain. CDR3 protein: CARLLPTAYNEQFF. CDR3 DNA sequence: TGTGCCAGACTGCTTCCAACAGCATACAATGAGCAGTTCTTC.